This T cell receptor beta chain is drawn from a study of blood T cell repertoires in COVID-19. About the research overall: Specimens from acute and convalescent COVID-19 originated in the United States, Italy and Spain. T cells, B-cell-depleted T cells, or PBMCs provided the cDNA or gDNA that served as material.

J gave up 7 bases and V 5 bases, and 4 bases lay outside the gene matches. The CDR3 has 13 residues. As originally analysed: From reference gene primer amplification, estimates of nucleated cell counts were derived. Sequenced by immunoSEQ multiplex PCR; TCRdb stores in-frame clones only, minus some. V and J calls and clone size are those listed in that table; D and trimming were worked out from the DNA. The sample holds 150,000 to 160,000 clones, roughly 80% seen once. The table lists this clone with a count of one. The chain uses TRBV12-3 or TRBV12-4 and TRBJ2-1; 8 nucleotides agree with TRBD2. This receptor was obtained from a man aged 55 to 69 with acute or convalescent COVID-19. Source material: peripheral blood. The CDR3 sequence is CASSGRGGNEQFF. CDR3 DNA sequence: TGTGCCAGCAGTGGACGGGGGGGTAATGAGCAGTTCTTC.